Sequencing of this TCR beta chain was carried out in a study of Tregs in tolerant kidney transplant recipients. Study-level points and caveats: Biological reproducibility was not directly addressed, but technical replication error appeared minimal.

Trimming at V came to 0 bases and at J to 1 base, leaving 5 bases not matched to a gene. The CDR3 is 16 residues long. Germline CDR1 reads SGHAT; CDR2 reads FQNNGV. Turning to this clone: As yet, its antigen is unknown.

Some clones are missing from TCRdb's copy, which holds only in-frame ones; the method was immunoSEQ multiplex PCR. The sample lists about 120,000 clones; about 91% were seen once. Unstimulated regulatory T cells (CD4+CD25+CD127-), CD4+CD25- non-regulatory cells, CD4 and CD8 cells were FACS-sorted from thawed PBMCs. The sequenced sample consisted of CD4+ T cells from blood. This receptor was obtained from a human donor in good health. The rearrangement links TRBV11-2 to TRBJ2-7; 8 bases are a match to TRBD2. The CDR3 sequence is CASSLDPGGGSYEQYF. DNA of the CDR3: TGTGCCAGCAGCTTAGATCCGGGAGGGGGGTCCTACGAGCAGTACTTC.